A single T cell receptor (beta chain) is shown here with its context. The antigen is undetermined. The sample originates from a study of vaccination and CD4 T cells after COVID-19. Specified time point: late sampling 161 to 241 days after vaccination in a few convalescent patients. Sample treatment: approximately 9-day PBMC culture with coronavirus spike peptide pools or control peptides (ViraFEST assay). Study-level results: Convalescent patients' median share of reactive clones seen only post-vaccination was approximately 85%.

Sequence data for DNA of cultured CD4+ T cells were generated by the Oncomine TCR Beta short-read assay. TCRdb reprocessed the PCR reads with MiXCR, giving one entry per CDR3 protein. The table records around 27,000 distinct CDR3 sequences, 35% to 40% of them present only once. The source is a human donor who had recovered from COVID-19. Sequencing was performed on CD4+ T cells from blood, cultured in vitro, taken about 7 months after SARS-CoV-2 vaccination.

The CDR3 DNA reads TGTGCCAGCAGCTTAGGGGCGGAAGAGGTCCATGAGCAGTTCTTC. Encoded protein: CASSLGAEEVHEQFF. V gene TRBV11-2 combines with J gene TRBJ2-1; D is ambiguous. Germline V gene data show CDR1 as SGHAT and CDR2 as FQNNGV. CDR3 length equals 15 residues. The germline V and J ends were trimmed by 1 base and 8 bases, with 15 bases remaining between them.